This T cell receptor (beta chain) is from a study of control samples from healthy donors and cancer patients. Produced via immunoSEQ multiplex PCR; TCRdb's table is partial and in-frame only. Found here are roughly 120,000 clones, nearly 95% of them singletons; the top ten hold roughly 2.6%. Germline V gives CDR1 LNHDA, CDR2 SQIVND (reference sequence). CDR3 length equals 14 residues. V lost 6 bases to trimming and J lost 4 bases, with 10 bases between them. The specimen sequenced was blood. The chain has TRBV19 and TRBJ2-6, with D hard to call. The origin of this receptor is a man aged 30 to 45 in good health. The CDR3 sequence is CASRRVVGANVLTF. The CDR3 DNA reads as TGTGCCAGTAGACGAGTAGTCGGGGCCAACGTCCTGACTTTC.